This T cell receptor beta chain was retrieved from a study of long-term antiretroviral therapy in people with HIV. V lost 6 bases to trimming and J lost 1 base; unmatched junction nucleotides: 8. CDR3 size: 15 residues. Germline lookup yields CDR1 MNHEY and CDR2 SMNVEV (reference sequence). Assay version v3.0 of immunoSEQ was used, and it was run at survey level. The repertoire was sequenced with immunoSEQ multiplex PCR; TCRdb's copy has only in-frame clones and lacks some. The sample has fewer than 40,000 clones; roughly 90% are singletons. The chain joins TRBV27 to TRBJ2-5, with 7 bases aligning to TRBD2. The TCR sequence derives from a woman aged 18-29 years with HIV. Sequenced material: unsorted PBMCs, taken just before starting antiretroviral therapy. The CDR3 DNA reads as TGTGCCAGCAGCCCGGGACTACCCGTCCAAGAGACCCAGTACTTC. Protein: CASSPGLPVQETQYF.